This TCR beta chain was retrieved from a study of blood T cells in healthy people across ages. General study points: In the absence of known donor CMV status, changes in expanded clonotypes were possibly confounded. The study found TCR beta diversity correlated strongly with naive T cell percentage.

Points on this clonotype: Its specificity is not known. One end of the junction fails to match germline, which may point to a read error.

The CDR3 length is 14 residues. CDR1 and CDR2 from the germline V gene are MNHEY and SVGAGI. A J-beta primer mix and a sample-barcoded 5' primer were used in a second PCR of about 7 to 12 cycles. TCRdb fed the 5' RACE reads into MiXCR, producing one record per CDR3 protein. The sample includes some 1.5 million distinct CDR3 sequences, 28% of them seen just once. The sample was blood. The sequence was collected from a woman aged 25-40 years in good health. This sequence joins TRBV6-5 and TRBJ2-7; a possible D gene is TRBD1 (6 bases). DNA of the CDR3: TGTGCCAGCAGGTACTCGACAACAGGGCCCGAGCAGTACTTC. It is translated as CASRYSTTGPEQYF.